This T cell receptor (beta chain) was recorded in a study of CD8 T cells in ankylosing spondylitis. Study results and limitations: Matched ankylosing spondylitis synovial fluid reportedly showed significant enrichment of disease-linked clones. What appeared characteristic of ankylosing spondylitis blood was a TCR beta motif of eight highly homologous variants. Clones that were linked to disease were CD8+ and were relatively rare in peripheral blood.

In its sample, this clonotype was seen many times. Its antigen remains unidentified. In TCRdb, the 5' RACE reads were re-called with MiXCR into one record per CDR3 protein. The sample lists roughly 230,000 distinct CDR3 sequences; approximately 8.4% were seen once. Germline V lookup: CDR1 WSHSY, CDR2 SAAADI. Unmatched junction bases numbered 10, after V lost 6 bases and J lost 7 bases. The CDR3 extends over 15 amino acids. Sequencing used blood, either unsorted or a sorted T cell fraction (not recorded which). The source of this sequence is a female donor with ankylosing spondylitis or in good health (not recorded which). The chain has TRBV10-2 and TRBJ2-4, with 9 nucleotides matching TRBD1. The CDR3 reads CASRLQQGATNIQYF. The CDR3 DNA reads TGCGCCAGCAGACTACAACAGGGGGCAACGAACATTCAGTACTTC.